This note documents a single T cell receptor (beta chain) sequence. This entry belongs to a study of T cell changes during pregnancy in multiple sclerosis. Data came from immunoSEQ multiplex PCR; TCRdb stores just in-frame clones and leaves some out. The sample gives over 50,000 clones, around 93% of which show up once; about 1.9% is in the top ten. Per germline, CDR1 LNHDA and CDR2 SQIVND (reference sequence). This CDR3 is 13 amino acids long. V dropped 5 bases and J dropped 5 bases, with 12 bases sitting between them. Sequencing was performed on peripheral blood, taken in the second trimester of pregnancy. This chain joins TRBV19 and TRBJ1-1; D gene ambiguous. The receptor's source is a female donor with multiple sclerosis, enrolled in a pregnancy study. The CDR3 loop reads CASSPRGRTEAFF. CDR3 DNA sequence: TGTGCCAGTAGTCCCCGGGGAAGGACTGAAGCTTTCTTT.